These 4 T cell receptor beta chains share one sample of origin, sequenced in a study of CD8 T cells in ankylosing spondylitis. TCRdb fed the 5' RACE reads into MiXCR, producing one record per CDR3 protein. The table has 350,000 or so distinct CDR3 sequences, around 10% seen once. Sequencing was done on a sample of blood, either unsorted or a sorted T cell fraction (not recorded which). All receptors come from a female donor with ankylosing spondylitis or in good health (not recorded which).

This clonotype came up many times. V and J are TRBV20-1 and TRBJ1-1; 9 bases line up with TRBD1. Per germline, CDR1 DFQATT and CDR2 SNEGSKA (reference sequence). V shed 1 base, J shed 0 bases, and the junction held 3 bases outside the gene matches. CDR3 length equals 15 residues. The CDR3 DNA sequence: TGCAGTGCTAGAGGGACAGGGGTTATGAACACTGAAGCTTTCTTT. Its protein is CSARGTGVMNTEAFF.

This chain uses TRBV6-1 with TRBJ1-3; the match to TRBD1 covers 7 bases. CDR3 length: 14 residues. CDR1 MNHNS and CDR2 SASEGT come from the germline V gene. Germline trimming cut 5 bases from V and 3 bases from J; bases unmatched to any gene: 4. CDR3 nucleotide sequence: TGTGCCAGCAGTACGAGGGACAGTGGAAACACCATATATTTT. Protein: CASSTRDSGNTIYF.

This clonotype came up many times. The V and J genes are TRBV5-1 and TRBJ1-1; the match to TRBD1 covers 9 bases. The CDR3 consists of 15 residues. Germline V gene data show CDR1 as SGHRS and CDR2 as YFSETQ. The trim removed 4 bases at V and 4 bases at J, leaving 8 bases unmatched. The DNA of the CDR3 is TGCGCCAGCAGCCCGTTCTCGACAGGGGGCACTGAAGCTTTCTTT. Its protein product is CASSPFSTGGTEAFF.

This clonotype was recorded a few times. This sequence joins TRBV27 and TRBJ1-6; no definite D call. Deletions cut 6 bases from V and 5 bases from J, with 8 bases between. CDR1 and CDR2 (germline): MNHEY, SMNVEV (reference sequence). The CDR3 length is 13 residues. The CDR3 here is CASRATHNSPLHF. Here the CDR3 DNA reads TGTGCCAGCAGGGCCACCCATAATTCACCCCTCCACTTT.